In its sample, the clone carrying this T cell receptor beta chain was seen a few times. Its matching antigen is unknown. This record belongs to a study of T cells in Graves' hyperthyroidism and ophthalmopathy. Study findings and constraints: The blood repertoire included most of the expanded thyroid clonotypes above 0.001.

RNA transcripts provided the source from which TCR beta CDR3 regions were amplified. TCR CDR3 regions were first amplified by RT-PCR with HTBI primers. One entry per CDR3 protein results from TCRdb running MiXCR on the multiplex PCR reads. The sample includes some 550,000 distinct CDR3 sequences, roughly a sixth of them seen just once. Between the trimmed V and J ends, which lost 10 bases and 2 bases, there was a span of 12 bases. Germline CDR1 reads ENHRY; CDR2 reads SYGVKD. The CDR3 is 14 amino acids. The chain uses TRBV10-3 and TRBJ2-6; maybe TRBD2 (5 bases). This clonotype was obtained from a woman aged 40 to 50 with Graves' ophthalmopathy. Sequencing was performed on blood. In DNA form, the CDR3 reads TGTGCCACCCGCCCGGGAACTGGGGCCAACGTCCTGACTTTC. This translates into CATRPGTGANVLTF.